The sample holds one count of the clone carrying this TCR beta chain. Antigen unknown. The data were obtained in a study of T cell responses to AZD1222 COVID-19 vaccine. General study points: Females outnumbered males among donors, who were mostly white British; clonal diversity was possibly underestimated. Dominant at 160-218 and 743-854, vaccine-associated CD4 TCRs also spanned spike.

The V gene end was trimmed by 0 bases and the J gene end by 10 bases; junction bases not matched to a gene: 9. The CDR3 runs 17 residues. Germline lookup yields CDR1 GTSNPN and CDR2 SVGIG (reference sequence). Sequencing used immunoSEQ multiplex PCR; TCRdb keeps in-frame clones, though not all of them. The data hold about 130,000 clones, with about 93% observed a single time. This clonotype originated in an adult in good health. This rearrangement joins TRBV30 to TRBJ2-1; TRBD2 agrees at 16 bases. This sample comprised peripheral blood, obtained on day 0 of AZD1222 vaccination. CDR3 nucleotide sequence: TGTGCCTGGAGTGTGGGGACTAGCGGGGGGGCCGGGCAAGAGCAGTTCTTC. It encodes CAWSVGTSGGAGQEQFF.